The rows below give T cell receptor beta chains drawn from one sample of a study of identifying expanded T cells in peripheral blood. Sequencing used immunoSEQ multiplex PCR; TCRdb keeps in-frame clones, though not all of them. The sample comprises roughly 100,000 clones, roughly nine tenths of which are singletons, and 15% to 20% rests with the top ten. Sequences were obtained from blood. These receptors were obtained from a person aged 18 to 69 in good health. CDR3s include the opening cysteine and the closing phenylalanine or tryptophan.

j_call v_call cdr3_aa
TRBJ2-1 TRBV4-3 CASSPSGGPYNEQFF
TRBJ1-2 TRBV5-1 CASSFDGDYGYTF
TRBJ1-2 TRBV29-1 CSVDRNYGYTF
TRBJ1-2 TRBV7-9 CASSQGGDGYTF
TRBJ1-5 TRBV2 CASSEPPGLGQPQHF
TRBJ1-2 TRBV15 CATSPDRGYGYTF
TRBJ1-2 TRBV4-3 CASSQDFPGSYGYTF
TRBJ1-1 TRBV18 CASSPRTGVEGAEAFF
TRBJ1-5 TRBV28 CASTGVTQPQHF
TRBJ2-5 TRBV7-6 CASSQNTGGPETQYF
TRBJ2-7 TRBV23-1 CASSQSDGRHEQYF
TRBJ2-3 TRBV21-1 CASSIGCIHGTQYF
TRBJ2-3 TRBV6-4 CASSLTGLWTDTQYF
TRBJ1-4 TRBV5-6 CASSFSDRRSLEKLFF
TRBJ2-2 TRBV7-2 CASVIRVGTGELFF
TRBJ1-2 TRBV6-9 CASRTTGGYGYTF
TRBJ2-7 TRBV28 CASSLSPRVSYEQYF
TRBJ2-7 TRBV27 CASSGITAYEQYF
TRBJ2-5 TRBV5-1 CASHQVQETQYF
TRBJ1-2 TRBV27 CASSHHISNYGYTF
TRBJ2-5 TRBV5-6 CASSLHKGWEQETQYF
TRBJ2-5 TRBV7-8 CASSLVGLAGEETQYF
TRBJ2-3 TRBV7-2 CASSASWTTDTQYF
TRBJ1-1 TRBV6-5 CASSYEAGTEAFF
TRBJ2-5 TRBV29-1 CSVEVVESAGPQETQYF
TRBJ2-5 TRBV2 CASEGLGEVETQYF
TRBJ1-1 TRBV6-6 CASSILGGFGTEAFF
TRBJ1-3 TRBV6-5 CASTETGSSGNTIYF
TRBJ1-5 TRBV9 CASSVDGSNQPQHF
TRBJ1-1 TRBV5-5 CASSLGAYTEAFF
TRBJ2-1 TRBV5-8 CASSFRGASYNEQFF
TRBJ1-2 TRBV18 CASSPLQGALDYGYTF
TRBJ1-4 TRBV6-6 CASSYYGTGANEKLFF
TRBJ1-2 TRBV27 CASSAGLYGGYTF
TRBJ1-4 TRBV7-2 CASSLSGGLNEKLFF
TRBJ2-7 TRBV11-2 CASSLDVGVGTLIYEQYF
TRBJ1-3 TRBV7-2 CASSLAGPSGNTIYF
TRBJ1-2 TRBV13 CASSLAGRIEYGYTF
TRBJ2-5 TRBV5-4 CASSPGVDRGLQETQYF
TRBJ1-1 TRBV5-1 CASSLSEYTEAFF
TRBJ2-7 TRBV5-4 CVWSGAVEEQYF